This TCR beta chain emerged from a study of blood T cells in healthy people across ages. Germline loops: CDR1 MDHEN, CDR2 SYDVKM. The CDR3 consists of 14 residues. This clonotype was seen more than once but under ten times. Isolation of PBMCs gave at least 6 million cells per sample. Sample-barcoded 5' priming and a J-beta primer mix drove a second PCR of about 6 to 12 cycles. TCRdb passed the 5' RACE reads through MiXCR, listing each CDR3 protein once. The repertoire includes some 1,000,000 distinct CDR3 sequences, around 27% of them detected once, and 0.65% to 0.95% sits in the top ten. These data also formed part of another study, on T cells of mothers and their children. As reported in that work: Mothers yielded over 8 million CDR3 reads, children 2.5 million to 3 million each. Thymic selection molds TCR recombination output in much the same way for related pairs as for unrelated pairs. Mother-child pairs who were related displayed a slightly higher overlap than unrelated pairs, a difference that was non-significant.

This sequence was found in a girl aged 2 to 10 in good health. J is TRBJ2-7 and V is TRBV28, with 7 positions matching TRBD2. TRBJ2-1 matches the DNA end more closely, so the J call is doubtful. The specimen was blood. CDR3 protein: CASIRDYNNNEQFF. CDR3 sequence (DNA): TGTGCCAGCATAAGGGACTATAATAACAATGAGCAGTTCTTC.